The TCR beta chain under discussion was sequenced for a study of tumor-infiltrating lymphocytes in glioblastoma multiforme. General study results and limits: Functional subtype sorting of these T cells was not performed.

The CDR3 is made up of 15 amino acids. In regard to this clonotype: Its target is unknown. One junction end disagrees with the germline gene, perhaps due to a read error.

Three nested ARM-PCR rounds with V-beta and C-beta primers built TCRB libraries. No unique molecular identifiers were described for these TCRB libraries. A single record per CDR3 protein comes from TCRdb applying MiXCR to the multiplex PCR reads. Here the sample spans 25,000 to 35,000 distinct CDR3 sequences, around 60% being singletons. The receptor was derived from a male donor with glioblastoma. The rearrangement joins TRBV12-3 or TRBV12-4 to TRBJ2-6; D gene uncertain. Specimen: brain tumor tissue. CDR3 sequence (DNA): TGTGCCAGCAGTTTAAGGGCTACTGGGACCAACGTCCTGACTTTC. Translating it yields CASSLRATGTNVLTF.